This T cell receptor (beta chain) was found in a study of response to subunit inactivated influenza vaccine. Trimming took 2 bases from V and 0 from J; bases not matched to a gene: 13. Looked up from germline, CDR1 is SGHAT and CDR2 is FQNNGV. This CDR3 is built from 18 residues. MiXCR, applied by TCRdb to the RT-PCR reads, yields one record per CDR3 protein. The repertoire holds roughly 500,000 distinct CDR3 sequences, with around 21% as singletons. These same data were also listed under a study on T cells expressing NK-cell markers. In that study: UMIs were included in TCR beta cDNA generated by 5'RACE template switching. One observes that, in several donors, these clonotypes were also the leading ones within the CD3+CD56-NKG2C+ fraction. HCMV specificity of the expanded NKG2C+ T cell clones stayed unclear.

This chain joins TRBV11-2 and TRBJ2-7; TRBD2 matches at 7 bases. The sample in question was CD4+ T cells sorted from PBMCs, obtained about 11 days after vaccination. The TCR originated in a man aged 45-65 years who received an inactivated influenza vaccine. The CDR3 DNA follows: TGTGCCAGCAGCTTAAAATTGGATCGGAGCGGGAACTCCTACGAGCAGTACTTC. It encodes CASSLKLDRSGNSYEQYF.